The rows below give T cell receptor beta chains drawn from one sample of a study of CD8+ T cells in alopecia areata. Using immunoSEQ multiplex PCR, the repertoire was profiled, and TCRdb retains in-frame clones only, with some absent. The profile shows approximately 100,000 clones, around three fifths of them singletons. Sequencing was carried out using CD4+ T cells sorted from blood. The receptor set was obtained from a human donor in good health. The CDR3 runs from the conserved cysteine through the conserved F or W. The D gene is left open where the match is weak. Some rows have no size entry. The others give once, few or many, or a class for an expanded clone.

cdr3_aa: CASSPSGLPTNYEQYF
cdr3_nt: TGTGCCAGCAGCCCCAGTGGACTTCCGACCAACTACGAGCAGTACTTC
j_call: TRBJ2-7
clone_size: .
v_call: TRBV7-6
d_call: .

cdr3_aa: CAWSATGRYSNQPQHF
cdr3_nt: TGTGCCTGGAGCGCCACAGGGAGGTATAGCAATCAGCCCCAGCATTTT
j_call: TRBJ1-5
clone_size: .
v_call: TRBV30
d_call: .

cdr3_aa: CAWRGQGNTEAFF
cdr3_nt: TGTGCCTGGAGAGGACAGGGGAACACTGAAGCTTTCTTT
j_call: TRBJ1-1
clone_size: .
v_call: TRBV30
d_call: TRBD1

cdr3_aa: CAWRRGARSSGEKLFF
cdr3_nt: TGTGCCTGGAGGCGGGGGGCTCGGTCTAGCGGTGAAAAACTGTTTTTT
j_call: TRBJ1-4
clone_size: .
v_call: TRBV30
d_call: .

cdr3_aa: CASSVQAGRSYNEQFF
cdr3_nt: TGTGCCAGCAGCGTGCAAGCGGGGCGGTCCTACAATGAGCAGTTCTTC
j_call: TRBJ2-1
clone_size: few
v_call: TRBV9
d_call: TRBD2

cdr3_aa: CAYGEGWTPLHF
cdr3_nt: TGTGCCTACGGTGAGGGTTGGACACCCCTCCACTTT
j_call: TRBJ1-6
clone_size: .
v_call: TRBV7-2
d_call: .

cdr3_aa: CSVVAGAMNTGELFF
cdr3_nt: TGCAGCGTTGTAGCGGGGGCTATGAACACCGGGGAGCTGTTTTTT
j_call: TRBJ2-2
clone_size: .
v_call: TRBV29-1
d_call: TRBD2

cdr3_aa: CAYQGYTEAFF
cdr3_nt: TGTGCCTACCAGGGGTACACTGAAGCTTTCTTT
j_call: TRBJ1-1
clone_size: .
v_call: TRBV30
d_call: .

cdr3_aa: CACPRTANYGYTF
cdr3_nt: TGTGCCTGTCCGCGGACAGCTAACTATGGCTACACCTTC
j_call: TRBJ1-2
clone_size: few
v_call: TRBV30
d_call: .

cdr3_aa: CAWTVRGSGYTF
cdr3_nt: TGTGCCTGGACCGTAAGGGGCTCTGGCTACACCTTC
j_call: TRBJ1-2
clone_size: .
v_call: TRBV30
d_call: .

cdr3_aa: CSVRVQGAQPQHF
cdr3_nt: TGCAGCGTTAGGGTCCAGGGGGCTCAGCCCCAGCATTTT
j_call: TRBJ1-5
clone_size: .
v_call: TRBV29-1
d_call: TRBD1

cdr3_aa: CASRASAGYTDTQYF
cdr3_nt: TGTGCCAGCAGGGCGTCGGCGGGGTACACAGATACGCAGTATTTT
j_call: TRBJ2-3
clone_size: few
v_call: TRBV11-2
d_call: .

cdr3_aa: CATSRDRGSRQPQHF
cdr3_nt: TGTGCCACCAGCAGAGATCGGGGGTCAAGGCAGCCCCAGCATTTT
j_call: TRBJ1-5
clone_size: few
v_call: TRBV15
d_call: .

cdr3_aa: CASSLKGLAGGHGTQYF
cdr3_nt: TGTGCCAGCAGCTTAAAGGGACTAGCGGGGGGGCATGGTACGCAGTATTTT
j_call: TRBJ2-3
clone_size: once
v_call: TRBV7-2
d_call: TRBD2

cdr3_aa: CASSLNVQETQYF
cdr3_nt: TGCGCCAGCAGCTTGAACGTCCAAGAGACCCAGTACTTC
j_call: TRBJ2-5
clone_size: .
v_call: TRBV5-1
d_call: .

cdr3_aa: CASSRKGLASNTGELFF
cdr3_nt: TGTGCCAGCTCCCGAAAGGGACTAGCATCGAACACCGGGGAGCTGTTTTTT
j_call: TRBJ2-2
clone_size: .
v_call: TRBV5-4
d_call: TRBD2

cdr3_aa: CSAYRDRGSETQYF
cdr3_nt: TGCAGCGCTTACCGGGACAGGGGTTCGGAGACCCAGTACTTC
j_call: TRBJ2-5
clone_size: few
v_call: TRBV29-1
d_call: TRBD1

cdr3_aa: CSVAESTDTQYF
cdr3_nt: TGCAGCGTTGCCGAGAGCACAGATACGCAGTATTTT
j_call: TRBJ2-3
clone_size: .
v_call: TRBV29-1
d_call: .

cdr3_aa: CASRPDRWTEAFF
cdr3_nt: TGTGCCAGCAGACCGGACAGGTGGACTGAAGCTTTCTTT
j_call: TRBJ1-1
clone_size: few
v_call: TRBV6-5
d_call: TRBD1

cdr3_aa: CASSQVSGGTSDTQYF
cdr3_nt: TGTGCCAGCAGCCAAGTAAGCGGGGGTACATCCGATACGCAGTATTTT
j_call: TRBJ2-3
clone_size: .
v_call: TRBV4-2
d_call: TRBD2

cdr3_aa: CASTSGGTGVGTEAFF
cdr3_nt: TGTGCCAGCACCTCAGGGGGCACAGGGGTGGGCACTGAAGCTTTCTTT
j_call: TRBJ1-1
clone_size: few
v_call: TRBV28
d_call: TRBD1

cdr3_aa: CASSTRDRETQYF
cdr3_nt: TGTGCCAGCAGTACCCGAGACAGGGAGACCCAGTACTTC
j_call: TRBJ2-5
clone_size: .
v_call: TRBV5-4
d_call: .

cdr3_aa: CSVTNGGETQYF
cdr3_nt: TGCAGCGTCACCAATGGAGGGGAGACCCAGTACTTC
j_call: TRBJ2-5
clone_size: .
v_call: TRBV29-1
d_call: .

cdr3_aa: CASSLRGVDEQFF
cdr3_nt: TGTGCCAGCAGCCTGCGGGGGGTGGATGAGCAGTTCTTC
j_call: TRBJ2-1
clone_size: few
v_call: TRBV9
d_call: TRBD2

cdr3_aa: CASSPRDTQETQYF
cdr3_nt: TGTGCCAGCTCACCACGGGACACCCAAGAGACCCAGTACTTC
j_call: TRBJ2-5
clone_size: .
v_call: TRBV18
d_call: .

cdr3_aa: CASTNDASGGAGGTQYF
cdr3_nt: TGCGCCAGCACTAATGATGCTAGCGGGGGGGCGGGTGGAACCCAGTACTTC
j_call: TRBJ2-5
clone_size: .
v_call: TRBV5-1
d_call: TRBD2

cdr3_aa: CASSTGRSYNEQFF
cdr3_nt: TGTGCCAGCTCCACCGGGAGGTCCTACAATGAGCAGTTCTTC
j_call: TRBJ2-1
clone_size: .
v_call: TRBV6-5
d_call: TRBD2

cdr3_aa: CSVNRGVGTDTQYF
cdr3_nt: TGCAGCGTTAACAGGGGGGTGGGCACAGATACGCAGTATTTT
j_call: TRBJ2-3
clone_size: few
v_call: TRBV29-1
d_call: TRBD1

cdr3_aa: CASRSIVGELFF
cdr3_nt: TGTGCCAGCAGGAGTATCGTCGGGGAGCTGTTTTTT
j_call: TRBJ2-2
clone_size: once
v_call: TRBV6-5
d_call: .

cdr3_aa: CASSFLQGAGEQYF
cdr3_nt: TGTGCCAGCAGCTTTCTACAGGGGGCGGGTGAGCAGTACTTC
j_call: TRBJ2-7
clone_size: .
v_call: TRBV11-2
d_call: TRBD1

cdr3_aa: CASSPRQGDGYTF
cdr3_nt: TGTGCCAGCTCACCGCGACAGGGGGATGGCTACACCTTC
j_call: TRBJ1-2
clone_size: .
v_call: TRBV18
d_call: TRBD1

cdr3_aa: CASSQRFSGANVLTF
cdr3_nt: TGCGCCAGCAGCCAGAGGTTCTCTGGGGCCAACGTCCTGACTTTC
j_call: TRBJ2-6
clone_size: .
v_call: TRBV4-3
d_call: .

cdr3_aa: CASSLAEPTPNEKLFF
cdr3_nt: TGTGCCAGCAGCTTAGCGGAGCCGACGCCTAATGAAAAACTGTTTTTT
j_call: TRBJ1-4
clone_size: .
v_call: TRBV7-8
d_call: .

cdr3_aa: CASSSFQGGGTEAFF
cdr3_nt: TGTGCCAGCAGCTCGTTTCAGGGGGGAGGCACTGAAGCTTTCTTT
j_call: TRBJ1-1
clone_size: .
v_call: TRBV5-6
d_call: TRBD1

cdr3_aa: CASSLGSQNTGELFF
cdr3_nt: TGTGCCAGCAGCTTAGGGTCGCAGAACACCGGGGAGCTGTTTTTT
j_call: TRBJ2-2
clone_size: few
v_call: TRBV7-2
d_call: .

cdr3_aa: CASSSGRHSTDSPLHF
cdr3_nt: TGTGCCAGCAGCTCAGGACGACACTCAACGGATTCACCCCTCCACTTT
j_call: TRBJ1-6
clone_size: .
v_call: TRBV7-9
d_call: .

cdr3_aa: CASSPQVETQYF
cdr3_nt: TGCGCCAGCAGCCCCCAGGTGGAGACCCAGTACTTC
j_call: TRBJ2-5
clone_size: .
v_call: TRBV5-1
d_call: .

cdr3_aa: CAWSLTDSNQPQHF
cdr3_nt: TGTGCCTGGAGTTTGACAGATAGCAATCAGCCCCAGCATTTT
j_call: TRBJ1-5
clone_size: .
v_call: TRBV30
d_call: .

cdr3_aa: CASSVGPDNYDGYTF
cdr3_nt: TGTGCCAGCAGCGTAGGCCCGGACAACTATGATGGCTACACCTTC
j_call: TRBJ1-2
clone_size: many
v_call: TRBV9
d_call: .

cdr3_aa: CSVWTGGMETQYF
cdr3_nt: TGCAGCGTGTGGACAGGGGGGATGGAGACCCAGTACTTC
j_call: TRBJ2-5
clone_size: .
v_call: TRBV29-1
d_call: TRBD1